This T cell receptor beta chain is from a study of identical twins. TCRdb re-analysed the 5' RACE reads in MiXCR, keeping a single row per CDR3 protein. The table shows 500,000 or so distinct CDR3 sequences, with around 20% occurring only once. Germline V CDR1 and CDR2: MNHNS, SASEGT. V lost 7 bases and J 1 base, leaving 10 bases between the germline ends. The CDR3 is made up of 13 amino acids. This same sample was also part of a study on T cells expressing NK-cell markers. That paper notes: Topping the CD3+CD56-NKG2C+ fraction as well were these clonotypes, in several donors.

Sequencing input: CD4+ T cells sorted from blood. The chain employs TRBV6-1 and TRBJ1-1; D remains ambiguous. The sequence was obtained from a woman aged 18-29 years in good health. CDR3 amino acids: CASTRLRNTEAFF. The CDR3 region has the DNA TGTGCCAGCACCCGACTGCGGAACACTGAAGCTTTCTTT.